This TCR beta chain comes out of a study of shared clonotypes between healthy human individuals (dated by TCRdb to 2019 to 2021). Regarding the study in general: The cohort comprised a couple of women and three men aged 18 to 49 years. Per donor, leukapheresis produced somewhere between about 0.8 and 9.5 billion PBMCs. The study deeply sequenced blood TCR repertoires of about five healthy adults to estimate repertoire size and the extent of clonotype sharing between individuals. For each donor, three plates each were used for CD4 naive and CD4 memory, two plates were used for CD8 naive, and one plate was used for CD8 memory. Different laboratories and diverse techniques were used to prepare libraries and sequence TCR repertoires, to increase sequencing depth and limit assay-specific biases.

Using the deep immunoSEQ assay, multiplex PCR amplified TCR CDR3 regions from genomic DNA. Extracted genomic DNA from each cell subset was distributed evenly across all wells of several immunoSEQ 96-well plates, and each plate was treated as a replicate. For sorted subsets, each replicate PCR was loaded with 200 ng genomic DNA, equivalent to about 30,000 T cell genomes. Purified libraries were quantified with a Qubit 3.0 fluorometer, sized on a Bioanalyzer 2100, and re-quantified with the KAPA Library Quantification kit. A separate single-read 150-cycle Illumina NextSeq 550 flow cell was used to sequence each immunoSEQ 96-well plate. Per the source publication's procedure: Because the immunoSEQ output included only junctional sequences and no quality scores, the filtering could not be the same as the filtering used for full-length reads. To assign V/J genes and CDR3, sequences were annotated against IMGT germline references using PyIR, a Python wrapper for IgBLAST v1.9. Reads were filtered out if the reads had weak V/J assignments (E-value above 1e-6), no CDR3, stop codons, out-of-frame junctions, or ambiguous translated residues. A V3J clonotype was defined by an identical inferred V gene, J gene, and CDR3 amino acid sequence. To compute the percentage overlap between repertoires, the number of shared unique clonotypes was divided by the size of the smaller repertoire. Repertoire richness was assessed with RTK rarefaction, the Chao1 estimator, and Recon v2.1 estimates of unobserved clonotypes. OLGA was used to compute generation probabilities for all TCRbeta clonotypes that the gDNA method yielded from a handful of donors. In TCRdb, the immuneACCESS table is reduced to in-frame sequences with V and J assigned. These tables do not hold every clone; where another copy was compared, an unresolved V gene accounts for under half, and the others remain unexplained. For V, J and clone size, that table is used; D and trimming come from the DNA. The table for this sample lists about 640,000 clones; about three quarters of them were counted only once. The ten largest account for about 1.7% of the sample.

In the case of this clone: Its antigen target is currently unknown. Nothing much larger sits one base from this clone, and base qualities are not available.

The donors were healthy, HIV-negative adults with no recently reported acute infections or vaccinations. Every donor was a Caucasian adult living in Nashville, Tennessee, USA. CD4+ T cells were enriched by magnetic negative selection; naive cells were then positively selected on CD45RA, and the negative fraction formed the memory subset. Blood was obtained by leukapheresis, after which PBMCs were separated by Ficoll-Histopaque density gradient centrifugation and cryopreserved in liquid nitrogen vapor phase. Analytical flow cytometry was used to check the purity and quantity of every magnetically sorted T cell population. Genomic DNA was isolated from each sorted fraction and quantified by UV absorbance on a Nanodrop 2000c. Counted from cysteine to phenylalanine, this CDR3 has 13 amino acids. The entry retains the CDR3 DNA only, 39 bases that are in frame from base 1. CDR1 and CDR2 were assigned from the germline V gene (reference sequence) as GTSNPN and SVGIG. V and J are trimmed by 2 bases and 6 bases, and the gene matches miss 5 bases of the junction.

Broader findings and caveats from the paper: Rarefaction of sorted-subset datasets indicated incomplete sequencing despite the large sequencing depth. Pairwise subsampling indicated that sequencing depth was expected to affect the degree of clonotype sharing among donors. Sampling was restricted to blood, and TCR repertoires in tissues likely differ from the TCR repertoires found in blood. Naive subsets generally had larger estimated clonotype richness than memory subsets did. Higher generation probabilities were observed for clonotypes shared by all four sorted-subset donors than for non-shared clonotypes. About 4.5% of naive CD4, around 4% of naive CD8, around 2.3% of memory CD4, and 0.4% of memory CD8 clonotypes were shared across several donors. Because the study included only a small number of donors, the genetic and exposure-history diversity represented was limited.

The origin of this receptor is a woman in her thirties in good health. The chain links TRBV30 with TRBJ2-7, and TRBD1 aligns with 9 junction nucleotides. Material: memory CD4+ T cells sorted from blood. The meaning of the sample's cell subset or site label: CD45RA-negative fraction. The CDR3 corresponds to CAWSRQGVSEQYF. The DNA sequence is given as TGTGCCTGGAGTCGACAGGGGGTCAGCGAGCAGTACTTC. This CDR3, with the reference TRBV30 and TRBJ2-7 proteins standing in past its ends, gives the full variable domain SQTIHQWPATLVQPVGSPLSLECTVEGTSNPNLYWYRQAAGRGLQLLFYSVGIGQISSEVPQNLSASRPQDRQFILSSKKLLLSDSGFYLCAWSRQGVSEQYFGPGTRLTVT.